These 8 T cell receptor beta chains were all obtained from the same sample, sequenced in a study of PD-L1 blockade in urothelial cancer listed by TCRdb under 2017. What the time point label conveys for this sample: pretreatment peripheral blood. Library prep was done by the immunoSEQ multiplex PCR assay. The source is immuneACCESS, and TCRdb retained only in-frame sequences with V and J called. Part of the clones is not carried over; for the studies checked, unresolved V genes explain less than half of this, and the remainder is unexplained. The sample table records around 70,000 clones; less than 90% of these occur just once. The top ten clones comprise roughly 9% of the sample. The sequences come from PBMCs, collected around atezolizumab (anti-PD-L1) treatment. The receptors originated from a woman aged 70-85 years with urothelial cancer.

Here the CDR3 DNA reads TGCAGCGTCCGACTAGCCCCTGAGCAGTTCTTC. Residues: CSVRLAPEQFF. The chain links TRBV29-1 to TRBJ2-1, with 7 bases fitting TRBD2. This CDR3 comprises 11 residues. Germline V gives CDR1 SQVTM, CDR2 ANQGSEA. V shed 6 bases and J 9 bases; nucleotides not matched to a gene: 5.

This clone was found a few times. The chain is built from TRBV27 and TRBJ1-2; D remains unclear. Trimming left V 6 bases short and J 8 bases short, with 13 bases between. Germline V gene lookup returns CDR1 MNHEY and CDR2 SMNVEV (reference sequence). The CDR3 totals 12 residues. CDR3 amino acids: CASSTASSGYTF. The CDR3 DNA follows: TGTGCCAGCAGCACCGCGTCAAGCGGCTACACCTTC.

This clone was seen a few times. This chain links TRBV10-3 with TRBJ2-1, with D possibly matching TRBD1 (6 bases). CDR3 length: 14 residues. Germline V gene data show CDR1 as ENHRY and CDR2 as SYGVKD. Trimming removed 7 bases from V and 2 bases from J, with 12 bases in between. CDR3 region: CAIMAGTTYNEQFF. In DNA, the CDR3 is TGTGCCATCATGGCCGGGACAACCTACAATGAGCAGTTCTTC.

This chain connects TRBV7-2 to TRBJ2-7; the D is unclear. The V end lost 4 bases, the J end lost 1 base, and 8 bases lay between the germline ends. From germline, CDR1 is SGHTA and CDR2 FQGNSA. The CDR3 covers 13 residues. CDR3 nucleotides: TGTGCCAGCAGCTGGGCCCCTTCCTACGAGCAGTACTTC. Translating gives CASSWAPSYEQYF.

The chain recombines TRBV7-2 with TRBJ2-5; 9 bases align to TRBD2. V lost 4 bases to trimming and J lost 5 bases; unmatched junction nucleotides: 8. Germline loops: CDR1 SGHTA, CDR2 FQGNSA. The CDR3 is 15 residues long. The CDR3 protein is CASSSRLAVGETQYF. In DNA form, the CDR3 reads TGTGCCAGCAGCTCCCGACTAGCGGTCGGCGAGACCCAGTACTTC.

The chain recombines TRBV10-3 with TRBJ1-2, with 9 bases identical to TRBD1. Losses at the gene ends were 3 bases for V and 6 bases for J; bases not matched to a gene: 2. Germline V gives CDR1 ENHRY, CDR2 SYGVKD. This CDR3 is built from 13 residues. CDR3 region: CAISDRQGDGYTF. The CDR3 DNA sequence: TGTGCCATCAGTGACAGACAGGGGGATGGCTACACCTTC.

CDR3 coding DNA: TGTGCCAGCAGTTCCCTTTACTCTGGAAACACCATATATTTT. Protein product: CASSSLYSGNTIYF. The J gene is TRBJ1-3, the V gene TRBV7-9, with no clear D. Trimming left V 6 bases short and J 0 bases short, with 9 bases between. The CDR3 length is 14 residues. CDR1 is SEHNR and CDR2 is FQNEAQ in the germline V gene (reference sequence).

The chain combines TRBV18 with TRBJ2-5, with D hard to call. Per the germline V gene, CDR1 is KGHSH and CDR2 is LQKENI. With 5 bases removed from V and 2 bases from J, the gap between germline ends came to 18 bases. CDR3 length: 16 residues. CDR3 nucleotide sequence: TGTGCCAGCTCAGGTGCTGCCCTAGTGGGTCAAGAGACCCAGTACTTC. It translates to CASSGAALVGQETQYF.